This T cell receptor beta chain was identified in a study of OX40 agonist ivuxolimab in advanced cancers. Study-level information: Every 2 weeks, patients got intravenous ivuxolimab at one of six dose levels (0.01-10 mg/kg). Study-level findings and limits: Clonal expansion by week 6 occurred in CD4+ and CD8+ blood T cells (at 0.1 to 3.0 mg/kg).

CDR3 size: 14 residues. Per the germline V gene, CDR1 is SGHRS and CDR2 is YFSETQ. V trimming: 3 bases; J trimming: 4 bases; junction bases outside the gene matches: 6. People who had autoimmune disease history or systemic immunosuppression were excluded. About this clone itself: Its antigen is not known. Other DNA variants within this sample encode the same CDR3.

This table comes from immunoSEQ multiplex PCR, and its TCRdb copy is limited to in-frame clones, with some not included. This repertoire shows under 95,000 clones, about 84% found once; its top ten account for around 6.9%. The receptor was isolated from an adult with an advanced solid tumor such as melanoma, head and neck, liver or kidney cancer. The V and J genes are TRBV5-1 and TRBJ1-2; 7 nucleotides agree with TRBD1. Sample: CD4+ or CD8+ T cells sorted from blood, taken in a trial of the OX40 agonist ivuxolimab. CDR3 in amino acids: CASSSGQVTYGYTF. The CDR3 nucleotides read TGCGCCAGCAGCTCCGGACAGGTTACCTATGGCTACACCTTC.